Below are 20 T cell receptor beta chains sequenced from a single sample in a study of regulatory T cells in long-lasting Graves disease. TCR beta libraries were built with iRepertoire HTBI primers and Arm-PCR of CDR3 regions. TCRdb passed the multiplex PCR reads through MiXCR, listing each CDR3 protein once. Of 400,000 or so distinct CDR3 sequences listed, 23% are singletons. The time point: persistent/refractory GD, antithyroid drugs over 5 years with positive TRAb. RNA extracted from PBMCs served as the sequencing template. Source: peripheral blood mononuclear cells (PBMCs), taken when the disease was refractory, from a patient treated with antithyroid drugs. Every receptor here comes from a female donor with Graves disease.

This clonotype has a count of ten or more. The rearrangement joins TRBV15 to TRBJ2-7; D may match TRBD1 or TRBD2 (5 bases each). This CDR3 is 15 amino acids long. Trimming removed 0 bases at V and 6 bases at J, with 15 bases between. In germline, CDR1 is LNHNV, CDR2 YYDKDF (reference sequence). For the CDR3, the DNA is TGTGCCACCAGCAGAGATCTCGGGACCCCCGGCGAGCAGTACTTC. Translated, it gives CATSRDLGTPGEQYF. The variable domain in full, completed from reference TRBV15 and TRBJ2-7, reads DAMVIQNPRYQVTQFGKPVTLSCSQTLNHNVMYWYQQKSSQAPKLLFHYYDKDFNNEADTPDNFQSRRPNTSFCFLDIRSPGLGDTAMYLCATSRDLGTPGEQYFGPGTRLTVT.

This clonotype was found a few times. The J gene is TRBJ1-6, the V gene TRBV5-1; D might be TRBD1 (5 bases). V lost 6 bases to trimming and J lost 9 bases, with 25 bases between them. This CDR3 is built from 17 residues. Germline CDR1 is SGHRS and CDR2 is YFSETQ. The CDR3 DNA follows: TGCGCCAGCAAAACGAATTCCGGGGGTACGGCAATTTCACCCCTCCACTTT. This sequence encodes CASKTNSGGTAISPLHF.

In this sample, this clonotype turned up a few times. V is TRBV30 and J is TRBJ2-2; D is uncertain. V was pared by 3 bases and J by 6 bases, with 14 bases between. Germline values: CDR1 GTSNPN, CDR2 SVGIG (reference sequence). The CDR3 contains 14 residues. This CDR3 reads CAWSINRGAGELFF. The CDR3 DNA sequence: TGTGCCTGGAGCATAAACAGAGGCGCCGGGGAGCTGTTTTTT.

This clonotype occurred a few times. J is TRBJ1-1 and V is TRBV6-2 or TRBV6-3, with D maybe TRBD1 (5 bases). The germline CDR1 and CDR2 sequences are MNHEY and SVGEGT. CDR3 length equals 11 residues. V shed 2 bases and J shed 11 bases, with 9 bases lying between them. The CDR3 nucleotides are TGTGCCAGCAGTTACGGGGCAGCGGCTTTCTTT. This translates into CASSYGAAAFF.

This clonotype was recorded at least ten times. The CDR3 DNA is TGTGCCAGCAGTTCCCCCGGCTGGGACGAGCAGTACTTC. Translating it yields CASSSPGWDEQYF. The V and J genes are TRBV28 and TRBJ2-7; D uncertain. Trimming left V 4 bases short and J 5 bases short, with 12 bases between. The CDR3 is 13 amino acids. Germline V gene data show CDR1 as MDHEN and CDR2 as SYDVKM.

V and J are TRBV19 and TRBJ1-1; D uncertain. The CDR3 runs to 14 residues. Trimming left V 3 bases short and J 7 bases short, with 15 bases between. Germline values: CDR1 LNHDA, CDR2 SQIVND (reference sequence). DNA for the CDR3: TGTGCCAGTAGTATTGAGAGTGCGGGAGATGAAGCTTTCTTT. Translated, it gives CASSIESAGDEAFF.

This clonotype came up a few times. A read error is possible here, since a much larger clone lies one base away. The rearrangement joins TRBV27 to TRBJ1-2, with D perhaps matching TRBD1 (6 bases). Between the trimmed V and J ends, which lost 5 bases and 4 bases, there was a span of 14 bases. This CDR3 contains 14 residues. Per the germline V gene, CDR1 is MNHEY and CDR2 is SMNVEV (reference sequence). This CDR3 is CASSPVRTAYGYTF. The CDR3 region has the DNA TGTGCCAGCAGTCCGGTGAGGACAGCCTATGGCTACACCTTC.

The rearrangement links TRBV5-1 to TRBJ2-2, with D maybe TRBD1 (6 bases). The CDR3 runs 15 residues. Germline loops: CDR1 SGHRS, CDR2 YFSETQ. The V gene lost 2 bases and the J gene lost 5 bases, with 13 bases spanning the gap. CDR3 in DNA: TGCGCCAGCAGCTTCGTGACAGGTGGTACCGGGGAGCTGTTTTTT. Protein product: CASSFVTGGTGELFF.

This clonotype was seen ten or more times. The chain is built from TRBV28 and TRBJ1-4; TRBD1 aligns across 9 bases. In germline, CDR1 is MDHEN, CDR2 SYDVKM. Trimming cost V 6 bases and J 7 bases; bases outside gene matches: 9. The CDR3 runs 15 residues. The CDR3: CASRAHRGPGEKLFF. The CDR3 DNA sequence: TGTGCCAGCAGAGCACACAGGGGGCCGGGTGAAAAACTGTTTTTT.

In its sample, this clonotype was seen many times. The rearrangement uses TRBV2 and TRBJ2-7; TRBD2 aligns across 7 bases. The germline gives CDR1 SNHLY, CDR2 FYNNEI. The ends lost 2 bases at V and 3 bases at J; junction bases unmatched: 7. The CDR3 length is 15 residues. The CDR3 nucleotides are TGTGCCAGCAGTGAAACGGCGGGAGATCTCTACGAGCAGTACTTC. It yields the protein CASSETAGDLYEQYF.

The genes are TRBV7-3 and TRBJ1-3; D is unresolved. The CDR3 covers 14 residues. Germline lookup yields CDR1 SGHTA and CDR2 FQGTGA. Trimming pared 6 bases from V and 4 bases from J, leaving 13 bases between. The CDR3 DNA reads as TGTGCCAGCAGGGCTAGGCAGGTCGGAAACACCATATATTTT. It translates to CASRARQVGNTIYF.

The CDR3 region is CASSQSAGGRSYEQYF. DNA of the CDR3: TGCGCCAGCAGCCAATCAGCGGGGGGACGCTCCTACGAGCAGTACTTC. The rearrangement links TRBV4-1 to TRBJ2-7; 9 nucleotides match TRBD2. Germline loops: CDR1 MGHRA, CDR2 YSYEKL. This CDR3 spans 16 amino acids. V lost 2 bases to trimming and J lost 0 bases; unmatched junction nucleotides: 5.

The chain couples TRBV6-2 or TRBV6-3 to TRBJ1-5; TRBD1 agrees at 7 bases. Trimming at V came to 8 bases and at J to 5 bases, leaving 9 bases not matched to a gene. This CDR3 region has 14 residues. Per germline, CDR1 MNHEY and CDR2 SVGEGT. The CDR3 loop reads CASGYRDSYQPQHF. CDR3 bases: TGTGCCAGCGGATACCGGGACAGTTATCAGCCCCAGCATTTT.

CDR3 residues: CASSGAVGSNAYEQYF. CDR3 DNA: TGTGCCAGCAGCGGGGCTGTCGGGAGTAATGCCTACGAGCAGTACTTC. The rearrangement links TRBV13 to TRBJ2-7; D is possibly TRBD2 (6 bases). V was trimmed by 5 bases and J by 2 bases, leaving 19 bases between them. CDR3 size: 16 residues. CDR1 PRHDT and CDR2 FYEKMQ come from the germline V gene (reference sequence).

In this sample, this clonotype turned up a few times. The rearrangement links TRBV20-1 to TRBJ2-5; D tentatively fits TRBD1 or TRBD2 (5 bases each). The V gene lost 1 base and the J gene lost 1 base, with 10 bases spanning the gap. This CDR3 has 14 amino acids. The germline CDR1 and CDR2 sequences are DFQATT and SNEGSKA (reference sequence). The CDR3 sequence is CSARGGSGQETQYF. CDR3 nucleotide sequence: TGCAGTGCTAGAGGGGGGTCAGGCCAAGAGACCCAGTACTTC.

This clonotype was seen at least ten times. At one end the junction does not follow the germline gene, possibly because of a read error. The V gene is TRBV7-3, the J gene TRBJ2-5; 8 bases map to TRBD1. Germline V gives CDR1 SGHTA, CDR2 FQGTGA. The length of the CDR3 is 14 residues. This CDR3 reads CASSLNPGGETQYF. DNA of the CDR3: TGTGCCAGCAGTTTAAATCCAGGGGGCGAGACCCAGTACTTC.

Many counts were recorded for this clonotype. V gene TRBV29-1 combines with J gene TRBJ1-1; D may be TRBD1 (5 bases). Trimming stripped 6 bases from V and 1 base from J, with 18 bases between. The CDR3 spans 15 residues. CDR1 SQVTM and CDR2 ANQGSEA come from the germline V gene. The chain's CDR3 is CSVAVTATSNTEAFF. The CDR3 DNA reads TGCAGCGTAGCTGTGACAGCCACATCGAACACTGAAGCTTTCTTT.

The chain carries TRBV5-6 and TRBJ2-2, with TRBD2 as a possible D gene (6 bases). Germline V gene sequence: CDR1 SGHDT, CDR2 YYEEEE. The CDR3 loop spans 14 amino acids. Trimming took off 4 bases at V and 3 bases at J, with 10 bases between the two ends. The CDR3 reads CASSLGSYTGELFF. Written as DNA, the CDR3 is TGTGCCAGCAGCCTCGGGAGTTACACCGGGGAGCTGTTTTTT.

To note about this clonotype: This could be a read error, since a much larger clone is one nucleotide away. The chain employs TRBV28 and TRBJ1-2; D is undetermined. From germline, CDR1 is MDHEN and CDR2 SYDVKM. CDR3 size: 12 residues. Here the CDR3 reads CASSYPDYGYAF. Here the CDR3 DNA reads TGTGCCAGCAGTTACCCGGACTATGGCTACGCCTTC.

The table lists this clonotype with many counts. The chain is built from TRBV20-1 and TRBJ2-5; possible D gene TRBD1, 6 bases. This CDR3 region has 14 residues. V lost 6 bases and J 2 bases, leaving 16 bases between the germline ends. Germline CDR1 reads DFQATT; CDR2 reads SNEGSKA (reference sequence). CDR3 coding DNA: TGCAGTGCCAGAACAGGGTCGGGGCAAGAGACCCAGTACTTC. Translating it yields CSARTGSGQETQYF.